This T cell receptor beta chain was retrieved from a study of blood T cells in healthy people across ages. Then a second PCR, running about 6 to 12 cycles, was carried out with a sample-barcoded 5' primer and a J-beta primer mix. MiXCR was run by TCRdb on the 5' RACE reads, yielding one entry per CDR3 protein. The sample consists of 650,000 to 1,000,000 distinct CDR3 sequences, 35% to 40% of them appearing once. Details on this clonotype: The target antigen is unknown.

Study-wide results and limits: Versus aged donors, long-lived donors had higher diversity and more naive CD4+ cells.

The V end lost 3 bases, the J end lost 10 bases, and 13 bases lay between the germline ends. Germline CDR1 MNHEY, CDR2 SMNVEV (reference sequence). CDR3 length: 13 residues. Extractions gave at least 5.5 micrograms of total RNA per sample. Sequencing was carried out using blood. The J gene is TRBJ2-1, the V gene TRBV27, with D unresolved. The receptor was isolated from a man younger than 35 in good health. CDR3 region: CASSLYTAREQFF. For the CDR3, the DNA is TGTGCCAGCAGTTTGTACACGGCCCGGGAGCAGTTCTTC.